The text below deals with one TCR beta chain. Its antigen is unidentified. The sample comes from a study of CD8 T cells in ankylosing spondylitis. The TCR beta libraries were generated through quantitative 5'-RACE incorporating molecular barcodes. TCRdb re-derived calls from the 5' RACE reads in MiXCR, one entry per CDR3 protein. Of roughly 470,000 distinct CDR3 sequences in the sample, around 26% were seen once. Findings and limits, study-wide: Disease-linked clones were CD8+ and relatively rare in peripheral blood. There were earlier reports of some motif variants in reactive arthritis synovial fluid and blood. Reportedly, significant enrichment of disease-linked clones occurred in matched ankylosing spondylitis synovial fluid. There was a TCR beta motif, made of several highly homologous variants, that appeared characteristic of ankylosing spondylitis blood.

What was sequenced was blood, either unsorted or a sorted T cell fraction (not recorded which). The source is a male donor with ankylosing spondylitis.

The CDR3 DNA reads TGCAGCGTATCAGTCTATAATGAAGCTTTCTTT. Protein sequence: CSVSVYNEAFF. The genes are TRBV29-1 and TRBJ1-1; unclear D gene. CDR1 and CDR2 (germline): SQVTM, ANQGSEA. The V and J ends lost 6 bases and 7 bases respectively, with 12 bases between them. CDR3 length equals 11 residues.